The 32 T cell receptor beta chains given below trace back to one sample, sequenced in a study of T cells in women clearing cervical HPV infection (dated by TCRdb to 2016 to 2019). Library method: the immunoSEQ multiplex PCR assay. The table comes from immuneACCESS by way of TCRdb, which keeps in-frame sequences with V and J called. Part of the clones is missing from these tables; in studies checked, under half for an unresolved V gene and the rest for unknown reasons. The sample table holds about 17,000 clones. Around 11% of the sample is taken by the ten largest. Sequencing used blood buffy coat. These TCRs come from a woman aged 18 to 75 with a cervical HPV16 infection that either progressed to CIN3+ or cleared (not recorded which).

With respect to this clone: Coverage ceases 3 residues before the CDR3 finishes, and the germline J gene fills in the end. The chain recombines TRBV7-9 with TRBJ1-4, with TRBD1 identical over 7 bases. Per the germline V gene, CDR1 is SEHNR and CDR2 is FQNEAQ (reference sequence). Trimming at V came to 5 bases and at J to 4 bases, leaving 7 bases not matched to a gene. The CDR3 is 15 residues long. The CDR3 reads CASSPGTAINEKLFF. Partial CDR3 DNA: TGTGCCAGCAGCCCCGGGACAGCGATTAATGAAAAA.

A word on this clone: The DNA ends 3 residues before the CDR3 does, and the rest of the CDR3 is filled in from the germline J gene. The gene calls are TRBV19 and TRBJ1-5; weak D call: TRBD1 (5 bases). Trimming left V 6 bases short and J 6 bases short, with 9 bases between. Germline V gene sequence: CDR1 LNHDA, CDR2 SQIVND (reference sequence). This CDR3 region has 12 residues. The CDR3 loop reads CASSLGRQPQHF. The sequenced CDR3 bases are TGTGCCAGTAGCCTGGGGCGTCAGCCC. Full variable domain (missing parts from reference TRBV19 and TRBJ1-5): DGGITQSPKYLFRKEGQNVTLSCEQNLNHDAMYWYRQDPGQGLRLIYYSQIVNDFQKGDIAEGYSVSREKKESFPLTVTSAQKNPTAFYLCASSLGRQPQHFGDGTRLSIL.

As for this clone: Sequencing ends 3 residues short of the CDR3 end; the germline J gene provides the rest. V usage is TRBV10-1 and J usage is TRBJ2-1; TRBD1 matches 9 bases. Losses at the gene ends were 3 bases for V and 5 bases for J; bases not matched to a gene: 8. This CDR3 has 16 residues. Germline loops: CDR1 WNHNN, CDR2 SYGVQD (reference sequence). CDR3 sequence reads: CASSDSVDRGHNEQFF. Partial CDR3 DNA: TGCGCCAGCAGTGACTCCGTGGACAGGGGCCACAATGAG.

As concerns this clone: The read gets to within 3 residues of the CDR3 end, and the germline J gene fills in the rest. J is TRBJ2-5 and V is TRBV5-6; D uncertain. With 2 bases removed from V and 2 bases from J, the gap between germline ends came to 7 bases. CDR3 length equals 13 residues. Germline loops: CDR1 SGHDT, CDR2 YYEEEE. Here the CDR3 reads CASSFTGQETQYF. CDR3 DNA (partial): TGTGCCAGCAGCTTCACCGGGCAAGAGACC.

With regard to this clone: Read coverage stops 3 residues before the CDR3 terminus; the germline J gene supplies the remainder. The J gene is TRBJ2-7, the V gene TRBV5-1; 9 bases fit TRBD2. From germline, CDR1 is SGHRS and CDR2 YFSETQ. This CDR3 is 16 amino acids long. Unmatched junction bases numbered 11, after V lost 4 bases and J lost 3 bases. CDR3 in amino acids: CASSPAGGLAVYEQYF. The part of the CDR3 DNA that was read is TGCGCCAGCAGCCCCGCCGGGGGACTAGCAGTCTACGAG.

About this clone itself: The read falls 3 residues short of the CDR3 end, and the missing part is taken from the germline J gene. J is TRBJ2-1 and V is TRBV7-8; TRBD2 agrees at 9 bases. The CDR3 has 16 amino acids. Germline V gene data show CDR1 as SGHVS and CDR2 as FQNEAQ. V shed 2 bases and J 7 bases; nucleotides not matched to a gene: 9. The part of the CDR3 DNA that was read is TGTGCCAGCAGCTTATACAATAGCGGGAGTAATAATGAG. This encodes CASSLYNSGSNNE. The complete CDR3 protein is CASSLYNSGSNNEQFF.

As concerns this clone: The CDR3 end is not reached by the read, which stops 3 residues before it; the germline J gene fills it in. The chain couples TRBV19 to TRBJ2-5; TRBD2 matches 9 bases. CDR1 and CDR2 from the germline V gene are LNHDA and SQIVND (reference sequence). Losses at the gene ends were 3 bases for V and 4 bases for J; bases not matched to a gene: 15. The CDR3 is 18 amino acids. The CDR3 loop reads CASSIRLTSGRRGETQYF. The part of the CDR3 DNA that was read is TGTGCCAGTAGTATTCGTTTGACTAGCGGTCGCCGGGGAGAGACC.

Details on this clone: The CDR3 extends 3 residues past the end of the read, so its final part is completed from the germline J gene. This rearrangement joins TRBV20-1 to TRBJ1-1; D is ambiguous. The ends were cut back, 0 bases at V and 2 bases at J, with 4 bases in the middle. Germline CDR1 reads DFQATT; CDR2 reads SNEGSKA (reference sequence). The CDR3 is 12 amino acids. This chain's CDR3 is CSARDGNTEAFF. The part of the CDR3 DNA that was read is TGCAGTGCTAGAGACGGTAACACTGAA.

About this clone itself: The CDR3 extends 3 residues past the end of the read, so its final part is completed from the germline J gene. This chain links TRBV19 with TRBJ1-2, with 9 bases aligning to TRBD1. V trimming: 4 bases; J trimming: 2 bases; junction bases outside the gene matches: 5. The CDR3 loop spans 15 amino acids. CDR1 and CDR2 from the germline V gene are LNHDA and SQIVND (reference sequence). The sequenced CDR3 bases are TGTGCCAGTAGTAATACCGGGACAGGGAACTATGGC. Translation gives CASSNTGTGNYG. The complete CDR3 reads CASSNTGTGNYGYTF.

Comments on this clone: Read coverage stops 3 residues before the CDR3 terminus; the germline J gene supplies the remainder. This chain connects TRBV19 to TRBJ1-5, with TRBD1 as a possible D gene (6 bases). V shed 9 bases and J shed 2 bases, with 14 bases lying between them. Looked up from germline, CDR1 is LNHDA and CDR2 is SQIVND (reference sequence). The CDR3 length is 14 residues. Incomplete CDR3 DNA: TGTGCCAGCCACGTACAGGGTGGCAATCAGCCC. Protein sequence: CASHVQGGNQP. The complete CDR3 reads CASHVQGGNQPQHF.

This CDR3 is CSVDRGDGAFF. Partial CDR3 DNA: TGCAGCGTTGATCGGGGTGACGGA. The chain recombines TRBV29-1 with TRBJ1-1; no definite D call. The read ends 3 residues early relative to the CDR3; the germline J gene fills the gap. The CDR3 is 11 residues long. Germline V gene lookup returns CDR1 SQVTM and CDR2 ANQGSEA.

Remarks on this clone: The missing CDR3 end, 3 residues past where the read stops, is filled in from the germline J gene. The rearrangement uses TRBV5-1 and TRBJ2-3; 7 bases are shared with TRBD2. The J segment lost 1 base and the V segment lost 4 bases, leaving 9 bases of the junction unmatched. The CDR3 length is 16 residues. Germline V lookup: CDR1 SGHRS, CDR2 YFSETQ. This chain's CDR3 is CASSTLGAGGTDTQYF. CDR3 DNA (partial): TGCGCCAGCAGCACCCTCGGCGCGGGGGGCACAGATACG.

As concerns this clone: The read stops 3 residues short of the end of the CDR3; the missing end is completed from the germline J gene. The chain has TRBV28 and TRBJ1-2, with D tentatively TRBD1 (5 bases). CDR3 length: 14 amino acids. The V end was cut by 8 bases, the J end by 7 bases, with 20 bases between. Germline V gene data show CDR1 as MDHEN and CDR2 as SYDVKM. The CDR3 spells CASVETGDGSGYTF. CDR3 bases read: TGTGCCAGCGTAGAAACAGGAGACGGGTCTGGC.

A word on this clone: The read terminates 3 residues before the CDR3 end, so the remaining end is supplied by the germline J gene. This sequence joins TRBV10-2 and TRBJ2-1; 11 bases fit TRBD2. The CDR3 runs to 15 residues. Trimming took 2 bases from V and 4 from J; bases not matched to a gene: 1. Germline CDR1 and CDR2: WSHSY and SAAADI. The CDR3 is CASSEGTSGYNEQFF. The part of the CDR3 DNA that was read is TGCGCCAGCAGTGAGGGGACTAGCGGATACAATGAG.

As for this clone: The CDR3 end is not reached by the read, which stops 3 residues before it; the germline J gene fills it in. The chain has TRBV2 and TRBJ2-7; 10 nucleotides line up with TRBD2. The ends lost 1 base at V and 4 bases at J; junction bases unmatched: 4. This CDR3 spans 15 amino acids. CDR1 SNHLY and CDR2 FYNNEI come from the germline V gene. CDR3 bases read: TGTGCCAGCAGTGAAGAAGCGGGGGGGCCGTACGAG. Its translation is CASSEEAGGPYE. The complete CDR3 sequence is CASSEEAGGPYEQYF.

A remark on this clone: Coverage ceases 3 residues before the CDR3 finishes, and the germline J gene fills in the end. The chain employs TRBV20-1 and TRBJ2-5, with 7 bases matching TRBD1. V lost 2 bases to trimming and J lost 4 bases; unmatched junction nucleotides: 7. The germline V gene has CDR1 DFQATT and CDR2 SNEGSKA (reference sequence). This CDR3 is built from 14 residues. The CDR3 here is CSARYRQGAETQYF. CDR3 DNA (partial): TGCAGTGCTAGATACAGACAGGGCGCAGAGACC.

The CDR3 protein is CAISQGGDRNTIYF. The DNA read from the CDR3 is TGTGCCATCAGCCAGGGGGGAGACCGAAACACC. The rearrangement links TRBV10-3 to TRBJ1-3, with 7 bases aligning to TRBD1. From the germline J gene comes the end of the CDR3, since the read stops 3 residues before it. This CDR3 has 14 residues. The germline gives CDR1 ENHRY, CDR2 SYGVKD. Trimming removed 6 bases from V and 5 bases from J; junction bases left unmatched: 7.

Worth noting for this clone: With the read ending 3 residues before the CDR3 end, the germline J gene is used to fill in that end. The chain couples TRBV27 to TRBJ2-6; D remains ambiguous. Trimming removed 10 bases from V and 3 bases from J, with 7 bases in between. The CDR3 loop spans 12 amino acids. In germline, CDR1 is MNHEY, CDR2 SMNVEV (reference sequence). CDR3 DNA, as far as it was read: TGTGCCACTAAGGGTGGGGCCAACGTC. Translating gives CATKGGANV. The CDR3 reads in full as CATKGGANVLTF.

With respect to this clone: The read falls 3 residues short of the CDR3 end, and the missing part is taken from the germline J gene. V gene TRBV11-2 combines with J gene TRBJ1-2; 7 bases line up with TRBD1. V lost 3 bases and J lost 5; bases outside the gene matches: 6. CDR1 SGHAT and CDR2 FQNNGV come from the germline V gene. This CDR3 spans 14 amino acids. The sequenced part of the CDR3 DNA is TGTGCCAGCAGCTTTGACAGGGCAAGTTATGGC. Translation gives CASSFDRASYG. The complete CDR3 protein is CASSFDRASYGYTF.

The part of the CDR3 DNA that was read is TGCGCCAGCAGCTGGTCTAGCGGGGGGCCAACAGATACG. It specifies CASSWSSGGPTDT. The entire CDR3 reads CASSWSSGGPTDTQYF. This chain uses TRBV5-1 with TRBJ2-3, with 11 bases identical to TRBD2. The sequenced fragment ends 3 residues before the CDR3 boundary, so the rest is inferred from the germline J gene. V lost 3 bases, J lost 3 bases, and 6 bases stayed unmatched. This CDR3 contains 16 residues. Germline V CDR1 and CDR2: SGHRS, YFSETQ. Full variable domain (missing parts from reference TRBV5-1 and TRBJ2-3): KAGVTQTPRYLIKTRGQQVTLSCSPISGHRSVSWYQQTPGQGLQFLFEYFSETQRNKGNFPGRFSGRQFSNSRSEMNVSTLELGDSALYLCASSWSSGGPTDTQYFGPGTRLTVL.

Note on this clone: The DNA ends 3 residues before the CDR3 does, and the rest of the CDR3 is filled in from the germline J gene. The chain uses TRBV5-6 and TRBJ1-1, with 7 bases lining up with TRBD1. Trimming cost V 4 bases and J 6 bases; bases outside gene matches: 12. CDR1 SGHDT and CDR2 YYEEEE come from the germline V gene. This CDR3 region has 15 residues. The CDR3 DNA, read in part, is TGTGCCAGCAGCGGGAAGACAGGGAAGTACGCTGAA. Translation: CASSGKTGKYAE. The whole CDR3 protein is CASSGKTGKYAEAFF.

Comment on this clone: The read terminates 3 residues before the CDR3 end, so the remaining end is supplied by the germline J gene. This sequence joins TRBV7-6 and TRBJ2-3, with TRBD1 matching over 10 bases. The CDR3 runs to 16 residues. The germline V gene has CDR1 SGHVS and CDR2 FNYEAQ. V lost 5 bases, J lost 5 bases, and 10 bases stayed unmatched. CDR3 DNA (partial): TGTGCCAGCAGCCCCCGCGGGACAGGGGCGCGAGATACG. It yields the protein CASSPRGTGARDT. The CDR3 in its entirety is CASSPRGTGARDTQYF.

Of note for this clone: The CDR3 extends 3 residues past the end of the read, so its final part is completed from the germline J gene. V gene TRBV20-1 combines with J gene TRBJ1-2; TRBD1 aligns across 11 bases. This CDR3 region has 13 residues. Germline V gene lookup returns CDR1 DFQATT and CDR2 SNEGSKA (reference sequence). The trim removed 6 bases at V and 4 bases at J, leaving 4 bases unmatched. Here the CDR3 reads CSAPGTGGYGYTF. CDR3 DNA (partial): TGCAGTGCACCCGGGACAGGGGGCTATGGC.

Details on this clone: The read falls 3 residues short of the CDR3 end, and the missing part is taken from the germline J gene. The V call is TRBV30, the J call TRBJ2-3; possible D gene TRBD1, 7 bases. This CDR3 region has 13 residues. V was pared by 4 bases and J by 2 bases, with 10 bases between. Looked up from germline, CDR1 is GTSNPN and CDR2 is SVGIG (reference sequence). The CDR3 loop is CAWTGGHTDTQYF. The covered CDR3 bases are TGTGCCTGGACAGGGGGGCACACAGATACG. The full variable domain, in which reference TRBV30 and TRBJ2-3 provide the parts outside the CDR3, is SQTIHQWPATLVQPVGSPLSLECTVEGTSNPNLYWYRQAAGRGLQLLFYSVGIGQISSEVPQNLSASRPQDRQFILSSKKLLLSDSGFYLCAWTGGHTDTQYFGPGTRLTVL.

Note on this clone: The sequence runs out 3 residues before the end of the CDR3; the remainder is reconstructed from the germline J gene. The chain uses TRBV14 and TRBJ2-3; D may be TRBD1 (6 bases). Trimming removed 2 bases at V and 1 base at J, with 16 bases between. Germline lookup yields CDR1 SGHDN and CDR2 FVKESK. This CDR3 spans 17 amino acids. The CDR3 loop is CASSQTRWAGGTDTQYF. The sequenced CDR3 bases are TGTGCCAGCAGCCAAACACGCTGGGCAGGGGGCACAGATACG.

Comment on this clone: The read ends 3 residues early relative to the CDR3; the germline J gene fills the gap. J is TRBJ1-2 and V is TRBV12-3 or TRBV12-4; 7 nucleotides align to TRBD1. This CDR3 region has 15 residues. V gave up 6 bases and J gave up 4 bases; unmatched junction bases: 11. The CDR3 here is CASRKRQGSSYGYTF. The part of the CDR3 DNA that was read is TGTGCCAGCAGGAAACGACAGGGTTCTTCCTATGGC.

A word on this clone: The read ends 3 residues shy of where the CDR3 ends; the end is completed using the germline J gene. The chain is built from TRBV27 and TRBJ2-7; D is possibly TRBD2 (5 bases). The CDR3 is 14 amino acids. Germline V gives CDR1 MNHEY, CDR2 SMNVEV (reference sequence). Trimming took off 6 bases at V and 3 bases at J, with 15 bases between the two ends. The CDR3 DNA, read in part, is TGTGCCAGCAGCCTTTCAACTAGAGACTACGAG. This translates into CASSLSTRDYE. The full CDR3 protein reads CASSLSTRDYEQYF.

CDR3 DNA (partial): TGCAGTGCACAGGGGGCGAACTACTATGGC. Translated: CSAQGANYYG. The whole CDR3 sequence is CSAQGANYYGYTF. The genes are TRBV20-1 and TRBJ1-2, with 9 bases that match TRBD1. The read comes to an end 3 residues before the CDR3 does, leaving the germline J gene to fill in the end. The V gene end was trimmed by 6 bases and the J gene end by 3 bases; junction bases not matched to a gene: 5. Per the germline V gene, CDR1 is DFQATT and CDR2 is SNEGSKA (reference sequence). The length of the CDR3 is 13 residues.

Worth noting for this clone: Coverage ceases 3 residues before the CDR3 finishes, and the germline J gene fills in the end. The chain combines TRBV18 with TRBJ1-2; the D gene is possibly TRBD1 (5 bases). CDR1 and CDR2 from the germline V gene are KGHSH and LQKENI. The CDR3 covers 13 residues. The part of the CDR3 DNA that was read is TGTGCCAGCTCACCAGAGGGGCGGCTCGGC. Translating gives CASSPEGRLG. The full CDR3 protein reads CASSPEGRLGYTF.

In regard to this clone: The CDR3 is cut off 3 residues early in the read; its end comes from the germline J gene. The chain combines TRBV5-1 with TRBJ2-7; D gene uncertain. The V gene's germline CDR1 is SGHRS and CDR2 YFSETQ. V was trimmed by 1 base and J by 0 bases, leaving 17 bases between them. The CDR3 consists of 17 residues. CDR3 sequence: CASSLPPLETYSYEQYF. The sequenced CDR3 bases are TGCGCCAGCAGCTTGCCCCCCCTCGAGACTTACTCCTACGAG.

CDR3 loop: CASSPPRGNEQFF. CDR3 bases read: TGTGCCAGCAGCCCCCCGAGAGGCAATGAG. V is TRBV5-5 and J is TRBJ2-1; no clear D gene. The CDR3 goes on 3 residues after the read ends, and that part is filled in from the germline J gene. V was cut by 4 bases and J by 6 bases, with 11 bases left in between. This CDR3 has 13 amino acids. Germline V gives CDR1 SGHKS, CDR2 YYEKEE (reference sequence).

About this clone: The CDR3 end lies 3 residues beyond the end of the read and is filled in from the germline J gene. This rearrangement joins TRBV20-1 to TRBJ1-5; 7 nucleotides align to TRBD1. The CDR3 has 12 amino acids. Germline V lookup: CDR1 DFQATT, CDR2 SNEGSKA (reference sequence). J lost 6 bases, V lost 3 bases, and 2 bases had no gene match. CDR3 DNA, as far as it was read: TGCAGTGCTAGCCCAGGGGGTCAGCCC. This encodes CSASPGGQP. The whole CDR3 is CSASPGGQPQHF.